Presented here are 21 T cell receptor beta chains from one specimen sequenced in a study of T cell responses to AZD1222 COVID-19 vaccine. Sequencing was performed with immunoSEQ multiplex PCR; in TCRdb, only in-frame clones are kept and a portion is missing. In the table there are some 100,000 clones, 91% of which are singletons. The sequences come from peripheral blood, collected on day 0 of AZD1222 vaccination. These receptors originate from an adult in good health.

The chain couples TRBV24-1 to TRBJ2-3; D call uncertain. Germline loops: CDR1 KGHDR, CDR2 SFDVKD. The CDR3 extends over 13 amino acids. V was pared by 5 bases and J by 0 bases, with 5 bases between. The CDR3 region is CATSGDSTDTQYF. The CDR3 DNA reads as TGTGCCACCAGTGGTGACAGCACAGATACGCAGTATTTT.

The V gene is TRBV24-1, the J gene TRBJ2-3, with unresolved D. V lost 3 bases and J lost 0, with 3 bases in between. The CDR3 has 13 residues. Per germline, CDR1 KGHDR and CDR2 SFDVKD. The CDR3 is CATSDGSTDTQYF. CDR3 coding DNA: TGTGCCACCAGTGATGGGAGCACAGATACGCAGTATTTT.

This chain connects TRBV21-1 to TRBJ2-5; whether TRBD1, the table's D call, matches the DNA was not checked. TRBV21-1 is marked as a pseudogene. The CDR3 totals 16 residues. The CDR3 is CASSKACGQGRETQYF. CDR3 in DNA: TGTGCCAGCAGCAAAGCCTGTGGACAGGGTCGGGAGACCCAGTACTTC.

The genes are TRBV15 and TRBJ1-4; a possible D gene is TRBD1 (5 bases). The CDR3 has 15 amino acids. Trimming removed 5 bases from V and 4 bases from J, with 14 bases in between. Per the germline V gene, CDR1 is LNHNV and CDR2 is YYDKDF (reference sequence). The CDR3 DNA sequence: TGTGCCACCAGCCCCCGGACGGACATTAATGAAAAACTGTTTTTT. Translation gives CATSPRTDINEKLFF.

The V call is TRBV4-2, the J call TRBJ1-6; the match to TRBD1 covers 7 bases. From germline, CDR1 is LGHNA and CDR2 YNFKEQ. There are 16 residues in the CDR3. The V gene end was trimmed by 0 bases and the J gene end by 7 bases; junction bases not matched to a gene: 6. Here the CDR3 DNA reads TGTGCCAGCAGCCAAGATAAGGGGGCGCGAAATTCACCCCTCCACTTT. Its protein product is CASSQDKGARNSPLHF.

The chain employs TRBV5-4 and TRBJ2-3, with D possibly being TRBD2 (5 bases). Looked up from germline, CDR1 is SGHNT and CDR2 is YYREEE (reference sequence). The CDR3 totals 13 residues. V dropped 5 bases and J dropped 6 bases, with 13 bases sitting between them. CDR3 DNA: TGTGCCAGCAGTTTCTTCGGGGAGGATACGCAGTATTTT. The encoded protein is CASSFFGEDTQYF.

The chain is built from TRBV29-1 and TRBJ2-5; 10 nucleotides agree with TRBD2. The CDR3 spans 12 residues. The V gene's germline CDR1 is SQVTM and CDR2 ANQGSEA. J gave up 3 bases and V 7 bases, and 2 bases lay outside the gene matches. The CDR3 DNA is TGCAGCGGACTAGCGGGTGAAGAGACCCAGTACTTC. It is translated as CSGLAGEETQYF.

The V call is TRBV4-2, the J call TRBJ1-1, with TRBD1 as a possible D gene (5 bases). The CDR3 is 16 residues long. CDR1 LGHNA and CDR2 YNFKEQ come from the germline V gene. The V gene lost 1 base and the J gene lost 1 base, with 13 bases spanning the gap. The CDR3 reads CASSQAWAGTNTEAFF. Written as DNA, the CDR3 is TGTGCCAGCAGCCAAGCCTGGGCAGGGACGAACACTGAAGCTTTCTTT.

The chain joins TRBV9 to TRBJ1-1; D is possibly TRBD1 (6 bases). The CDR3 extends over 16 amino acids. The germline CDR1 and CDR2 sequences are SGDLS and YYNGEE. The ends were cut back, 0 bases at V and 3 bases at J, with 15 bases in the middle. CDR3 amino acids: CASSVGTGKYDTEAFF. The CDR3 nucleotides are TGTGCCAGCAGCGTAGGAACAGGGAAGTATGACACTGAAGCTTTCTTT.

This chain joins TRBV11-2 and TRBJ2-2, with D perhaps TRBD1 (6 bases). The V and J ends lost 6 bases and 5 bases respectively, with 7 bases between them. Germline CDR1 SGHAT, CDR2 FQNNGV. The CDR3 has 12 residues. The CDR3 coding sequence is TGTGCCAGCAGGCAGGGGACCGGGGAGCTGTTTTTT. Its protein product is CASRQGTGELFF. Full variable domain (rest looked up from reference TRBV11-2 and TRBJ2-2): EAGVAQSPRYKIIEKRQSVAFWCNPISGHATLYWYQQILGQGPKLLIQFQNNGVVDDSQLPKDRFSAERLKGVDSTLKIQPAKLEDSAVYLCASRQGTGELFFGEGSRLTVL.

This clone was counted a few times. This sequence joins TRBV14 and TRBJ1-5, with TRBD1 matching over 10 bases. This CDR3 is 14 amino acids long. The V gene's germline CDR1 is SGHDN and CDR2 FVKESK. J lost 7 bases, V lost 4 bases, and 4 bases had no gene match. The CDR3 is CASSRDRGAQPQHF. The CDR3 nucleotides read TGTGCCAGCAGCCGGGACAGGGGAGCCCAGCCCCAGCATTTT.

CDR3 region: CASSQAEVEQYF. The CDR3 bases are TGTGCCAGCAGCCAAGCGGAGGTTGAGCAGTACTTC. The chain has TRBV3-1 (or the pseudogene TRBV3-2) and TRBJ2-7, with D perhaps matching TRBD2 (5 bases). CDR3 length equals 12 residues. V gave up 1 base and J gave up 7 bases, with 8 bases separating them. Germline CDR1 and CDR2: LGHDT and YNNKEL (reference sequence).

This rearrangement joins TRBV19 to TRBJ1-4, with no clear D. Looked up from germline, CDR1 is LNHDA and CDR2 is SQIVND (reference sequence). V was cut by 3 bases and J by 5 bases, with 7 bases left in between. The CDR3 spans 13 residues. The CDR3 region has the DNA TGTGCCAGTAGTATCGGCAGGAATGAAAAACTGTTTTTT. Translated: CASSIGRNEKLFF.

The chain links TRBV11-3 to TRBJ2-1; TRBD2 matches at 8 bases. V lost 5 bases and J lost 8; bases outside the gene matches: 5. Per germline, CDR1 SGHNT and CDR2 YENEEA. The CDR3 sequence is 13 residues long. CDR3 bases: TGTGCCAGCAGCCCGCGGGAGGCTGATGAGCAGTTCTTC. Its protein is CASSPREADEQFF.

The rearrangement uses TRBV3-1 (or the pseudogene TRBV3-2) and TRBJ1-1; D unresolved. V gave up 3 bases and J gave up 7 bases, with 9 bases separating them. CDR1 and CDR2 from the germline V gene are LGHDT and YNNKEL (reference sequence). The CDR3 totals 12 residues. The CDR3 DNA sequence: TGTGCCAGCAGCCATGCGGTAGGTGAAGCTTTCTTT. This sequence encodes CASSHAVGEAFF.

This clone turned up a few times. V and J are TRBV6-5 and TRBJ2-4; either TRBD1 or TRBD2 may fit D (6 bases each). This CDR3 region has 15 residues. CDR1 is MNHEY, CDR2 SVGAGI, per germline. V was shortened by 7 bases and J by 8 bases, with 21 bases between the two germline ends. Here the CDR3 reads CASNGVTSRGDIQYF. DNA for the CDR3: TGTGCCAGCAACGGAGTAACTTCTAGGGGGGACATTCAGTACTTC.

The rearrangement uses TRBV6-1 and TRBJ1-5, with D uncertain. The length of the CDR3 is 16 residues. V dropped 4 bases and J dropped 0 bases, with 13 bases sitting between them. Per germline, CDR1 MNHNS and CDR2 SASEGT. The CDR3 DNA is TGTGCCAGCAGTGGGGAGGGCCCGTATAGCAATCAGCCCCAGCATTTT. Residues: CASSGEGPYSNQPQHF.

V and J are TRBV19 and TRBJ2-1, with TRBD2 matching 9 bases. CDR3 length equals 15 residues. The germline V gene encodes CDR1 LNHDA and CDR2 SQIVND (reference sequence). V trimming: 5 bases; J trimming: 9 bases; junction bases outside the gene matches: 11. DNA for the CDR3: TGTGCCAGTAGTCCAGTAGCGGGAGCGCGGGTTGAGCAGTTCTTC. It is translated as CASSPVAGARVEQFF.

V is TRBV5-1 and J is TRBJ2-2, with D possibly TRBD2 on 7 matching bases. Germline-derived CDR1 and CDR2 are SGHRS and YFSETQ. V dropped 1 base and J dropped 4 bases, with 14 bases sitting between them. This CDR3 has 16 residues. CDR3: CASSLNGGAGTGELFF. DNA of the CDR3: TGCGCCAGCAGCTTGAATGGGGGGGCCGGCACCGGGGAGCTGTTTTTT.

The V gene is TRBV6-5, the J gene TRBJ1-5; D may be TRBD1 (6 bases). Deletions cut 8 bases from V and 4 bases from J, with 18 bases between. There are 15 residues in the CDR3. Germline V gene lookup returns CDR1 MNHEY and CDR2 SVGAGI. The CDR3 spells CASLGGQFANQPQHF. Here the CDR3 DNA reads TGTGCCAGCTTGGGTGGACAGTTCGCTAATCAGCCCCAGCATTTT.

The CDR3 loop is CASSSRAEGGELFF. The CDR3 region has the DNA TGTGCCAGTAGTTCCCGGGCCGAGGGCGGGGAGCTGTTTTTT. The chain joins TRBV19 to TRBJ2-2; weak D call: TRBD2 (5 bases). The V end lost 5 bases, the J end lost 7 bases, and 14 bases lay between the germline ends. The CDR3 contains 14 residues. From germline, CDR1 is LNHDA and CDR2 SQIVND (reference sequence).